A single TCR beta chain is shown here with its context. Its specificity is unknown. The data originate from a study of shared clonotypes between healthy human individuals. Study findings and constraints: The sole specimen, blood, was sampled, and tissue repertoires likely differ.

It was about 210 ng DNA, about 30,000 T cell genomes, that sorted-subset replicate PCRs used. Only in-frame clones appear in the TCRdb table, and some are missing; sequencing was by immunoSEQ multiplex PCR. The sample has approximately 940,000 clones, about three quarters seen once. Healthy and HIV-negative, the adult donors had no recent acute infections or vaccinations. The CDR3 has 15 residues. Looked up from germline, CDR1 is MGHDK and CDR2 is SYGVNS. The ends were cut back, 1 base at V and 4 bases at J, with 8 bases in the middle. This clonotype was sampled from a man aged 18-30 years in good health. The rearrangement links TRBV25-1 to TRBJ2-6; D unclear. Sequenced input: memory CD4+ T cells sorted from blood. The sample's subset: CD45RA-negative fraction. CDR3 nucleotide sequence: TGTGCCAGCAGTGAATGCGTGATCGGGGCCAACGTCCTGACTTTC. It codes for CASSECVIGANVLTF.